This T cell receptor (beta chain) was sequenced for a study of shared clonotypes between healthy human individuals. Whole-study context: There were three CD4 naive, three CD4 memory, two CD8 naive and one CD8 memory plates per donor. General observations from the study: Naive subsets tended to show greater estimated richness than memory subsets.

Regarding this clone: Its antigen is unknown.

This CDR3 is 16 amino acids long. V lost 1 base and J lost 5, with 15 bases in between. Germline assignment: CDR1 SGHNT and CDR2 YENEEA. Clones were read by immunoSEQ multiplex PCR, and TCRdb kept only the in-frame ones, dropping some. The profile covers over a million clones, with around 97% appearing a single time and roughly 1.2% taken by the ten largest. The chain joins TRBV11-3 to TRBJ2-1; tentative D call: TRBD1 (5 bases). The sample was naive CD4+ T cells sorted from blood. Subset denoted: CD45RA+ positively selected. The receptor was derived from a man under 40 in good health. The CDR3 DNA follows: TGTGCCAGCAGCTTAGCCCCCCAGCAGGGTAACAATGAGCAGTTCTTC. Residues: CASSLAPQQGNNEQFF. The variable domain in full, completed from reference TRBV11-3 and TRBJ2-1, reads EAGVVQSPRYKIIEKKQPVAFWCNPISGHNTLYWYLQNLGQGPELLIRYENEEAVDDSQLPKDRFSAERLKGVDSTLKIQPAELGDSAVYLCASSLAPQQGNNEQFFGPGTRLTVL.